Sequencing of this T cell receptor (beta chain) was carried out in a study of cytomegalovirus exposure and HLA in healthy donors (dated by TCRdb to about 2017). Regarding the research as a whole: According to an earlier analysis of around 600 of the donors, 200 million or so T cells yielded 117 million unique TCR beta sequences and less than 300 Gb of sequence data. Among about 370 genotyped donors of the cohort, an average of around 240,000 unique TCR beta nucleotide sequences was sequenced per donor, of which about 18% were non-productive. Genome-wide SNP genotypes for about 60% of the 666 donors were used in a later genetic analysis, which treated that subset as a discovery cohort. About five DR-DQ haplotypes were treated as single units for association and clustering because of strong linkage in the cohort. The number of donors typed differed by locus, with roughly 620-640 for A, B, C, DRB1 and DQB1, 522 for DQA1, over 600 for DPA1, and about 450 for DPB1. An earlier analysis of about 600 of the donors used high-throughput TCR beta sequencing to judge whether each TCR beta V gene segment behaved as functional or pseudogenic. To study patterns of TCR occurrence, a later analysis re-analyzed previously published TCR beta repertoires from several hundred donors and added high-resolution HLA genotyping. The genetic ancestry cluster associated with self-reported Caucasian donors included 65% to 90% of the roughly 390 genotyped donors. An early release covering roughly 640 HLA-typed donors comprised about 300 gigabases of sequencing data and tens of millions of unique TCR sequences. Rather than using new phenotypic data, the later analysis identified candidate immune exposures from TCR beta sequences and from how often those sequences occurred across donors. In addition to the first cohort of 666 subjects, a separate validation cohort of approximately 110 different subjects was used. Donor age, sex, ethnicity and CMV serostatus were collected together with the repertoire data. Every repertoire in the discovery cohort had been generated on one and the same sequencing platform. Both class I and class II loci were covered by HLA typing, at four-digit resolution. The study combined high-throughput TCR immunosequencing, statistical association of individual TCRs with disease status, and machine learning to predict cytomegalovirus infection status. The study was designed to test whether signatures of past pathogen exposure could be identified by cataloging public T cell receptors. The study used immunosequencing to profile the T cell repertoires of approximately 650 subjects and linked those repertoires to cytomegalovirus serostatus. What the research found in general, with its limitations: CMV serostatus was the only immune exposure information available for the cohort. Assigning TCR associations to individual alleles was difficult when HLA alleles, especially DR and DQ, strongly co-occurred. A further reported finding was that TCR beta sequences accurately predicted the HLA-A and HLA-B alleles for most subjects in the first cohort. Sequencing depth was assumed to be roughly uniform across donors in the presence/absence analyses, though that assumption may not hold. In vitro tests confirmed that three of the cytomegalovirus-associated TCR beta chains recognize cytomegalovirus antigens. Compared with equally common non-associated chains, HLA-associated TCR beta chains in a later analysis were more clonally expanded and had lower generation probabilities. Because counts were too low, fewer than 20 rarely observed V segments, including chromosome 9 orphons, were excluded from the earlier analysis of some 540 of the donors. In an earlier analysis of over 550 of the donors, most TCR beta V segments were observed in productive rearrangements about 87% or about 30% of the time, broadly matching IMGT annotations. In a later analysis, the rate of TCR association differed among HLA loci, with DRB1 alleles having the most associated TCRs and HLA-C alleles having the fewest. Linkage disequilibrium might explain the correlated functional status among segregating V segments, but an unknown experimental factor could not be excluded. The cohort was sequenced for TCR beta chains only, and without alpha or paired-chain data the features that could be detected were limited. Because HLA typing was unavailable for some donors at each locus, only the typed subset was used in association tests. Most TCR sequences were seen in very few donors, while some public TCRs were found in many individuals. It was suggested by the authors that the approach could potentially be generalized to other disease states and immunological phenotypes. V-gene and J-gene trimming of TCR beta chains was associated with a missense DCLRE1C variant in a later genetic analysis, and the association was replicated in an independent cohort. The study gave a list of about 150 TCR beta chains associated with cytomegalovirus. A group of highly shared sequence variants was considered likely to be a technical artifact of the sequencing pipeline. According to a later analysis, parvovirus B19, influenza, CMV and Epstein-Barr virus appeared linked to several top co-occurrence clusters. The classifier was reported to diagnose cytomegalovirus status with high specificity and sensitivity in both the original and validation cohorts. A later analysis associated about 17,000 TCR beta sequences with specific HLA alleles at a false discovery rate of 0.05. Most CMV-associated TCR beta chains appeared to be HLA-restricted in a later analysis, and the HLA associations seemed to be driven largely by CMV exposure. According to a later genetic analysis, donors in an Asian-associated ancestry cluster had fewer N-insertions in productive TCRs than the approximately 700-donor mean.

As for this clone: The antigen it binds to is not known. There are no base qualities to consult, and no much larger clone falls within one base.

Library preparation was by the immunoSEQ multiplex PCR assay. A mixture of 60 forward primers for TCR Vbeta segments and 13 reverse primers for TCR Jbeta segments was used in the multiplex PCR. The CDR3 region of rearranged TCR beta genes was amplified from genomic DNA by a multiplex PCR assay. Amplified TCR beta libraries were sequenced as 87-base-pair reads on the Illumina HiSeq System. On the authors' methods: In a later analysis, about 80 million unique TCR beta chains were counted across the approximately 670 repertoires, and roughly 11 million of these chains were shared by at least two donors. Raw reads were error-corrected and collapsed into unique sequences by a nearest-neighbor algorithm in which closely related sequences were merged to remove PCR and sequencing errors. V, D and J gene segments were assigned by aligning CDR3 sequences to IMGT reference sequences. Each retained sequence needed at least a six-nucleotide match to both a V gene segment and a J gene segment. A rearrangement was called productive if the CDR3 had no stop codons and remained in frame with V and J, and every other rearrangement was called non-productive. Following IMGT convention, CDR3 was defined as the stretch from the second conserved V-encoded cysteine up to the conserved J-encoded phenylalanine. In an earlier analysis of approximately 500 of the donors, sequences lacking an unambiguous match to a single V gene segment were excluded. In an earlier analysis of some 590 of the donors, a V segment was called functional when productive rearrangements were above 56.7%, and segregating when the standard deviation between donors exceeded 5%. A statistical classification framework was built to diagnose cytomegalovirus status from the catalog of TCR beta chain sequences. A later analysis assigned V and J genes by comparing TCR nucleotide sequences with IMGT/GENE-DB human TR gene sequences. Using the TCRdist pipeline, a later analysis assigned CDR3 sequences along with most-parsimonious VDJ recombination scenarios. A later analysis defined each TCR beta chain by its CDR3 amino acid sequence plus V-gene family, and excluded reads lacking a unique V-gene family. To address suspected cross-contamination and a sequencing artifact, a later analysis removed roughly 580 highly shared, low-generation-probability nucleotide sequences. In a later analysis, a clonal expansion index was calculated for each public chain from normalized within-repertoire ranks of inferred template counts. A later analysis computed generation probabilities with a VDJ recombination model fitted to out-of-frame rearrangements, and checked the results against IGoR. Hypergeometric tests were used in a later analysis to score TCR-TCR, TCR-HLA and TCR-CMV co-occurrence, with a repertoire-size bias correction applied to the TCR pairs. In a later analysis, false discovery rates were estimated by permuting HLA or CMV assignments 20 times. In a later analysis, co-occurring TCRs were grouped using DBSCAN, and TCRdist sequence similarity was added for clustering within HLA-allele-positive subsets. Repertoires with fewer than 30,000 or more than 120,000 public chains, plus five repertoires with anomalous nucleotide sharing, were excluded from co-occurrence clustering. TCRdb provides this immuneACCESS table in a form limited to in-frame rearrangements. Some clones are lacking; in checked studies, under half of them reflect an unresolved V gene, and why the rest are absent is not known. For V, J and clone size, that table is used; D and trimming come from the DNA. The table for this sample lists about 60,000 clones; roughly 77% of them were counted only once. The ten top clones hold 2.5% to 3.5% of the sample.

In total, 600 or so healthy bone marrow donors made up the cohort. All cohort members were sampled while nominally healthy, although unrecorded immune exposures were likely present. The donor was CMV seropositive and was included in the group of 250 to 350 seropositive cohort members. A peripheral blood sample was collected from each donor, and TCR beta sequencing was performed on peripheral blood mononuclear cells. Genomic DNA extraction from the blood cell samples was performed with the Qiagen DNeasy Blood Extraction Kit. The specimen was PBMCs. The receptor's source is a woman aged 40 to 50 in good health and CMV-seropositive.

The CDR3 corresponds to CASSVDSSGNTIYF. The sequenced DNA is TGTGCCAGCAGCGTGGACAGCTCTGGAAACACCATATATTTT. Here the chain combines TRBV7-9 and TRBJ1-3; the best D guess is TRBD1, with 6 bases matching. Including the terminal cysteine and phenylalanine, the CDR3 comprises 14 residues. Only CDR3 DNA is held: 42 bases, read in frame from base 1. Looking up the germline V gene (reference sequence) yields CDR1 SEHNR and CDR2 FQNEAQ. Trimming takes 5 bases from V and 0 bases from J, and the germline ends sit 8 bases apart.